These 18 T cell receptor beta chains originate from one sample sequenced in a study of PD-L1 blockade in urothelial cancer. The repertoire was sequenced with immunoSEQ multiplex PCR; TCRdb's copy has only in-frame clones and lacks some. The table shows 85,000 to 100,000 clones, with around 86% occurring only once. Time point defined: pretreatment peripheral blood. The sample consisted of PBMCs, taken around atezolizumab (anti-PD-L1) treatment. The receptors here all came from a man between 60 and 75 years old with urothelial cancer.

The chain recombines TRBV29-1 with TRBJ2-7, with TRBD2 matching 8 bases. CDR3 length: 11 residues. Germline-derived CDR1 and CDR2 are SQVTM and ANQGSEA. J lost 6 bases, V lost 6 bases, and 4 bases had no gene match. CDR3 residues: CSVNRGGEQYF. The CDR3 nucleotides read TGCAGCGTGAATCGGGGGGGCGAGCAGTACTTC.

The chain couples TRBV10-3 to TRBJ1-6; 8 nucleotides align to TRBD1. CDR1 is ENHRY and CDR2 is SYGVKD in the germline V gene. The CDR3 covers 13 residues. J lost 11 bases, V lost 4 bases, and 4 bases had no gene match. The CDR3 is CAISGAGGPPLHF. CDR3 nucleotide sequence: TGTGCCATCAGTGGGGCAGGGGGCCCACCCCTCCACTTT.

The V call is TRBV18, the J call TRBJ1-2; D is possibly TRBD1 (6 bases). The V gene lost 3 bases and the J gene lost 5 bases, with 16 bases spanning the gap. Germline V gives CDR1 KGHSH, CDR2 LQKENI. The CDR3 is made up of 15 amino acids. CDR3 protein: CASSPNRVWGYGYTF. As DNA, the CDR3 is TGTGCCAGCTCACCCAACAGGGTTTGGGGGTATGGCTACACCTTC.

J is TRBJ1-6 and V is TRBV4-3; TRBD1 agrees at 9 bases. This CDR3 region has 14 residues. CDR1 is LGHNA and CDR2 is YSLEER in the germline V gene. The J segment lost 7 bases and the V segment lost 6 bases, leaving 4 bases of the junction unmatched. CDR3 DNA sequence: TGCGCCAGCAGGACCGGGACAGGGAATTCACCCCTCCACTTT. Protein product: CASRTGTGNSPLHF.

The genes are TRBV5-1 and TRBJ1-2; no firm D call. This CDR3 is 12 amino acids long. Germline CDR1 is SGHRS and CDR2 is YFSETQ. V was shortened by 0 bases and J by 6 bases, with 6 bases between the two germline ends. The CDR3 coding sequence is TGCGCCAGCAGCTTGGAGAGGAATGGCTACACCTTC. Protein product: CASSLERNGYTF.

This clone occurred once. J is TRBJ2-7 and V is TRBV5-4; the D gene is possibly TRBD1 (5 bases). V lost 1 base, J lost 3 bases, and 11 bases lay in between. CDR3 length equals 14 residues. CDR1 and CDR2 (germline): SGHNT, YYREEE (reference sequence). CDR3 sequence reads: CASSLRGQRYEQYF. The CDR3 region has the DNA TGTGCCAGCAGCTTGAGGGGCCAGCGCTACGAGCAGTACTTC.

The CDR3 DNA sequence: TGTGCCAGCAGCCAAGACAGGGATAAGGGCACTGAAGCTTTCTTT. This sequence encodes CASSQDRDKGTEAFF. The chain combines TRBV5-4 with TRBJ1-1; 7 bases are a match to TRBD1. This CDR3 has 15 residues. The J segment lost 4 bases and the V segment lost 4 bases, leaving 10 bases of the junction unmatched. The germline V gene has CDR1 SGHNT and CDR2 YYREEE (reference sequence).

The chain employs TRBV5-4 and TRBJ2-4, with TRBD2 as a possible D gene (6 bases). CDR3 length: 13 residues. V was clipped by 3 bases and J by 6 bases, with 10 bases between them. Germline CDR1 is SGHNT and CDR2 is YYREEE (reference sequence). CDR3 in amino acids: CASSSSGLNIQYF. The CDR3, as DNA: TGTGCCAGCAGCTCCTCGGGACTAAACATTCAGTACTTC.

The gene calls are TRBV6-1 and TRBJ1-3; D possibly corresponds to TRBD1 (5 bases). CDR1 MNHNS and CDR2 SASEGT come from the germline V gene. This CDR3 is 15 amino acids long. V was trimmed by 8 bases and J by 1 base, leaving 15 bases between them. In nucleotides, the CDR3 is TGTGCCAGCGGGGGGACTGGGGGATCTGGAAACACCATATATTTT. Residues: CASGGTGGSGNTIYF.

This chain uses TRBV29-1 with TRBJ2-5; 14 positions match TRBD2. The CDR3 consists of 14 residues. J was trimmed by 7 bases and V by 7 bases; bases with no gene match: 8. Germline values: CDR1 SQVTM, CDR2 ANQGSEA. The CDR3 DNA reads TGCAGCGGCGGACTAGCGGGAGGATTAGGGACCCAGTACTTC. It specifies CSGGLAGGLGTQYF.

This clone has only a few counts. This chain links TRBV7-3 with TRBJ1-2; 9 bases are shared with TRBD1. This CDR3 is built from 15 residues. Germline trimming cut 5 bases from V and 6 bases from J; bases unmatched to any gene: 10. Germline V gene data show CDR1 as SGHTA and CDR2 as FQGTGA. The CDR3 DNA is TGTGCCAGCAGCGCCCCCGGGACAGGGAGGGATGGCTACACCTTC. Residues: CASSAPGTGRDGYTF.

V gene TRBV27 combines with J gene TRBJ2-1, with TRBD2 identical over 7 bases. With V trimmed by 4 bases and J by 3 bases, 6 bases remained unmatched. Germline lookup yields CDR1 MNHEY and CDR2 SMNVEV (reference sequence). The CDR3 is 15 amino acids. Written as DNA, the CDR3 is TGTGCCAGCAGTTCCGGGACTACGATCTACAATGAGCAGTTCTTC. This sequence encodes CASSSGTTIYNEQFF.

The chain uses TRBV18 and TRBJ1-4; 11 bases are a match to TRBD1. V was clipped by 2 bases and J by 8 bases; unmatched bases: 4. CDR1 and CDR2 from the germline V gene are KGHSH and LQKENI. The CDR3 totals 15 residues. In nucleotides, the CDR3 is TGTGCCAGCTCACCAAACGGACAGGGGGCCGAAAAACTGTTTTTT. Residues: CASSPNGQGAEKLFF.

This clone was recorded a few times. This rearrangement joins TRBV30 to TRBJ2-5; a possible D gene is TRBD1 (6 bases). In germline, CDR1 is GTSNPN, CDR2 SVGIG (reference sequence). This CDR3 has 13 residues. Trimming took off 0 bases at V and 5 bases at J, with 10 bases between the two ends. CDR3 sequence reads: CAWSVGGVETQYF. The DNA of the CDR3 is TGTGCCTGGAGTGTTGGGGGCGTGGAGACCCAGTACTTC.

The chain is built from TRBV28 and TRBJ2-3; 7 nucleotides line up with TRBD1. The trim removed 6 bases at V and 5 bases at J, leaving 2 bases unmatched. From germline, CDR1 is MDHEN and CDR2 SYDVKM. The CDR3 is 12 residues long. CDR3 DNA: TGTGCCAGCAGACAGGGGATAGATACGCAGTATTTT. It yields the protein CASRQGIDTQYF.

In nucleotides, the CDR3 is TGTGCCAGCAGTGTGCTAGCGGGGGTATACAATGAGCAGTTCTTC. Its protein product is CASSVLAGVYNEQFF. This chain joins TRBV27 and TRBJ2-1, with 10 bases identical to TRBD2. The CDR3 runs 15 residues. The germline V gene has CDR1 MNHEY and CDR2 SMNVEV (reference sequence). After removal of 5 bases from V and 4 bases from J, the junction contained 5 bases not matched to a gene.

CDR3 protein: CASSSPAHAATNEQFF. For the CDR3, the DNA is TGTGCCAGCAGCTCCCCAGCGCACGCCGCAACCAATGAGCAGTTCTTC. The chain couples TRBV6-6 to TRBJ2-1; D ambiguous. CDR1 and CDR2 (germline): MNHNY, SVGAGI (reference sequence). The CDR3 has 16 residues. The V end was cut by 6 bases, the J end by 6 bases, with 21 bases between.

In its sample, this clone was seen once. This sequence joins TRBV7-2 and TRBJ1-2, with TRBD1 as a possible D gene (6 bases). There are 14 residues in the CDR3. Germline V gene data show CDR1 as SGHTA and CDR2 as FQGNSA. Trimming took 1 base from V and 5 from J, leaving 11 bases between them. Here the CDR3 DNA reads TGTGCCAGCAGCTTAGGGACAGCGGAGTATGGCTACACCTTC. Translated, it gives CASSLGTAEYGYTF.